Detailed here is one TCR beta chain. Germline V gene sequence: CDR1 MNHEY, CDR2 SMNVEV (reference sequence). The CDR3 is made up of 14 amino acids. Trimming removed 9 bases at V and 7 bases at J, with 22 bases between. This sample was taken from a study of technical replicates of blood from a few donors. Sequenced by immunoSEQ multiplex PCR; TCRdb stores in-frame clones only, minus some. This table holds 50,000 to 75,000 clones, 93% found once. This chain links TRBV27 with TRBJ2-7, with D perhaps matching TRBD2 (7 bases). This clonotype was sampled from a human donor in good health. Some clones in this sample may be carry-over from other donors' samples. Sample: PBMCs. CDR3 sequence reads: CASTPGGPGGEQYF. CDR3 DNA: TGTGCCAGTACGCCGGGGGGCCCGGGAGGAGAGCAGTACTTC.